These T cell receptor beta chains were read from a single sample in a study of blood T cell repertoires in COVID-19. Profiling relied on immunoSEQ multiplex PCR, and the TCRdb table lists in-frame clones only, not all of them. The sample has about 190,000 clones; 70% to 90% are singletons. The sequencing input was peripheral blood. The receptors originated from a woman aged 40 to 50 who had recovered from COVID-19. Both conserved end residues are part of each CDR3. The D gene is left open where the match is weak. The size field is filled for only some rows; it gives once, few, many or a size class.

clone size	CDR3 length	V gene	D gene	J gene	CDR3 DNA	CDR3 protein
.	15	TRBV20-1	.	TRBJ2-2	TGCAGTGCTAGTGTTAGCCGTTCGAACACCGGGGAGCTGTTTTTT	CSASVSRSNTGELFF
once	11	TRBV7-6	.	TRBJ2-7	TGTGCCAGCAGCGACACCGACGAGCAGTACTTC	CASSDTDEQYF
.	14	TRBV4-3	.	TRBJ2-4	TGCGCCAGCAGCCAACAAACTAGATCCAACATTCAGTACTTC	CASSQQTRSNIQYF
.	13	TRBV6-5	TRBD1	TRBJ1-6	TGTGCCAGCGTACAGGGGCGAGGTTCACCCCTCCACTTT	CASVQGRGSPLHF
.	16	TRBV28	TRBD1	TRBJ2-5	TGTGCCAGCAGTTTATGGGACAGGGGGTTTGAAGAGACCCAGTACTTC	CASSLWDRGFEETQYF
.	13	TRBV7-9	.	TRBJ1-1	TGTGCCAGCAGCTCCCCCTGGAACACTGAAGCTTTCTTT	CASSSPWNTEAFF
.	16	TRBV25-1	.	TRBJ2-1	TGTGCCAGCAGTGAATTAGGGGGTCAGAGGGGTAATGAGCAGTTCTTC	CASSELGGQRGNEQFF
few	14	TRBV5-1	.	TRBJ1-2	TGCGCCAGCAGCCCTGACACATGGAACTATGGCTACACCTTC	CASSPDTWNYGYTF
.	15	TRBV27	.	TRBJ1-1	TGTGCCAGCAGTTTGGTCCCAGGGGATGAGACTGAAGCTTTCTTT	CASSLVPGDETEAFF
.	14	TRBV27	TRBD1	TRBJ1-2	TGTGCCAGCAGCGACGCACAGGGGAACTATGGCTACACCTTC	CASSDAQGNYGYTF
.	16	TRBV9	TRBD2	TRBJ2-5	TGTGCCAGCAGCGTAGCTGGTCTAGCGGGAGGGGAGACCCAGTACTTC	CASSVAGLAGGETQYF
.	16	TRBV7-8	.	TRBJ2-3	TGTGCCAGCAGCTTACCAGTTATCATCAGCACAGATACGCAGTATTTT	CASSLPVIISTDTQYF
once	13	TRBV30	.	TRBJ2-7	TGTGCCTGGAGTAGCCGGGTTTCCTACGAGCAGTACTTC	CAWSSRVSYEQYF
.	15	TRBV18	.	TRBJ1-1	TGTGCCAGCTCACCAGGGGCCCAAGTGAACACTGAAGCTTTCTTT	CASSPGAQVNTEAFF
.	13	TRBV28	.	TRBJ1-3	TGTGCCAGCAGCTACGGGACTGGAAACACCATATATTTT	CASSYGTGNTIYF
few	15	TRBV7-8	TRBD2	TRBJ2-3	TGTGCCAGCAGCTTTGGCGGGAGTTCTAGAGATACGCAGTATTTT	CASSFGGSSRDTQYF
.	15	TRBV5-1	TRBD1	TRBJ1-2	TGCGCCAGCAGCTCACAGGGGGCAAGGGACTATGGCTACACCTTC	CASSSQGARDYGYTF
.	16	TRBV5-1	.	TRBJ2-2	TGCGCCAGCAGCTTGACAAAGTCCCGAACCACCGGGGAGCTGTTTTTT	CASSLTKSRTTGELFF
.	13	TRBV6-5	TRBD2	TRBJ2-2	TGTGCCACCGGGAGGCCCAATCCCGGGGAGCTGTTTTTT	CATGRPNPGELFF
.	14	TRBV27	TRBD1	TRBJ1-5	TGTGCCAGCAGTACCGGACAGGGTTTAGAGCCCCAGCATTTT	CASSTGQGLEPQHF
.	14	TRBV28	TRBD2	TRBJ2-7	TGTGCCAGCCCCCTCCTCGGGAGGCCCTACGAGCAGTACTTC	CASPLLGRPYEQYF
.	15	TRBV11-1	.	TRBJ2-2	TGTGCCAGCAGCTTAGCGCTGAGCTCTGCCGGGGAGCTGTTTTTT	CASSLALSSAGELFF
.	16	TRBV6-4	.	TRBJ2-1	TGTGCCAGCAGTGACTCCGGGGACTTTTTAAACAATGAGCAGTTCTTC	CASSDSGDFLNNEQFF
.	14	TRBV3-1/TRBV3-2	.	TRBJ1-2	TGTGCCAGCAGCCACACCGGGACAAAGGATGGCTACACCTTC	CASSHTGTKDGYTF
.	13	TRBV19	TRBD1	TRBJ2-7	TGTGCCAGTAGCAAACAGGGGACCTACGAGCAGTACTTC	CASSKQGTYEQYF
.	16	TRBV5-1	.	TRBJ2-3	TGCGCCAGCAGCTTGGTTCTAGGCGGGAGCACAGATACGCAGTATTTT	CASSLVLGGSTDTQYF
.	14	TRBV5-1	.	TRBJ2-1	TGCGCCAGCTCCCCTCCAGGGTCCAACAATGAGCAGTTCTTC	CASSPPGSNNEQFF
.	12	TRBV29-1	.	TRBJ1-1	TGCAGCGTTGGGAGAGCGAACACTGAAGCTTTCTTT	CSVGRANTEAFF
.	14	TRBV7-8	.	TRBJ2-1	TGTGCCAGCAGCTTCCCCGACTGGTACAATGAGCAGTTCTTC	CASSFPDWYNEQFF
.	14	TRBV6-5	.	TRBJ2-5	TGTGCCAGCATTCTACAGGGTCCGCCGGGGACCCAGTACTTC	CASILQGPPGTQYF
once	17	TRBV7-9	TRBD1	TRBJ2-7	TGTGCCAGCAGCTTAGGGCCGCTGGGACAGGGCCCGTACGAGCAGTACTTC	CASSLGPLGQGPYEQYF
.	14	TRBV27	.	TRBJ1-6	TGTGCCAGCAGTATCCGGGTTTATAATTCACCCCTCCACTTT	CASSIRVYNSPLHF
.	12	TRBV27	.	TRBJ1-2	TGTGCCAGCAGTTCCGGGGGTTGGGGCTACACCTTC	CASSSGGWGYTF
.	14	TRBV6-6	.	TRBJ2-7	TGTGCCAGCAGCGGACTAACTCCCTTCTACGAGCAGTACTTC	CASSGLTPFYEQYF
.	17	TRBV7-9	.	TRBJ1-1	TGTGCCAGCAGCTCACGGAACCTGGGCCGAAAGAACACTGAAGCTTTCTTT	CASSSRNLGRKNTEAFF
.	14	TRBV4-1	.	TRBJ1-1	TGCGCCAGCAGCCAAGATCGCCAGGGCGTCGAAGCTTTCTTT	CASSQDRQGVEAFF
.	15	TRBV3-1/TRBV3-2	TRBD1	TRBJ1-3	TGTGCCAGCAGCCCGACCCCAGGGGGAGGAAACACCATATATTTT	CASSPTPGGGNTIYF
.	15	TRBV28	.	TRBJ2-1	TGTGCCAGCAGTCCCCTCCCTATGGCCTACAATGAGCAGTTCTTC	CASSPLPMAYNEQFF
.	11	TRBV30	TRBD1	TRBJ1-1	TGTGCCTGGACCACAGGGACAGTGACTTTCTTT	CAWTTGTVTFF
once	15	TRBV11-3	.	TRBJ2-3	TGTGCCAGCAGCTTGAGGGCGGGGATCACAGATACGCAGTATTTT	CASSLRAGITDTQYF
once	15	TRBV4-1	TRBD2	TRBJ2-3	TGCGCCAGCAGCCAAACAGCGGGAGAGGGAGATACGCAGTATTTT	CASSQTAGEGDTQYF
.	16	TRBV28	TRBD1	TRBJ1-2	TGTGCCAGCAGTTTGTCTTTGGGACAGGGGATTTATGGCTACACCTTC	CASSLSLGQGIYGYTF
once	16	TRBV11-2	.	TRBJ1-4	TGTGCCAGCAGCCCAAACAGGGTTTATCCTAATGAAAAACTGTTTTTT	CASSPNRVYPNEKLFF
.	16	TRBV7-9	TRBD2	TRBJ2-7	TGTGCCAGCAGCCCCGGAGGGAGGCGGGAGTCTTACGAGCAGTACTTC	CASSPGGRRESYEQYF
.	18	TRBV18	TRBD1	TRBJ1-2	TGTGCCAGCTCACCAGAAACTCCGGGACAGGGGAGCCGTTATGGCTACACCTTC	CASSPETPGQGSRYGYTF
.	19	TRBV11-2	TRBD1	TRBJ2-5	TGTGCCAGCAGCTTCCCGGGACAGGGGCTAGGTTGGGGCCAAGAGACCCAGTACTTC	CASSFPGQGLGWGQETQYF
.	12	TRBV6-5	.	TRBJ1-2	TGTGCCAGCAGTTCCCGACAGGATGGCTACACCTTC	CASSSRQDGYTF
.	14	TRBV13	.	TRBJ1-4	TGTGCCAGCAGCGTCCGGACGGACAGCGAAAAACTGTTTTTT	CASSVRTDSEKLFF
.	15	TRBV6-4	TRBD2	TRBJ2-1	TGTGCCAGCGCGGGACTAGCGGGAGGTGTAATTGAGCAGTTCTTC	CASAGLAGGVIEQFF